This is a list of T cell receptor beta chains from one sample in a study of cytomegalovirus exposure and HLA in healthy donors. The assay was immunoSEQ multiplex PCR, and TCRdb's table has in-frame clones only and misses some. The sample carries under 150,000 clones, around two thirds recorded once. Sequencing was done on a sample of PBMCs. These receptors all come from a woman in her thirties or forties in good health and CMV-seronegative. Both conserved end residues are part of each CDR3. The order of the fields is V gene, J gene, D gene, CDR3 protein. The D gene is left open where the match is weak.

>TRBV5-5|TRBJ2-5|TRBD2
CASSPAGGYQETQYF
>TRBV7-8|TRBJ1-5|TRBD1
CASSPRVTGNQPQHF
>TRBV6-1|TRBJ2-3|.
CASSEGQGWADTQYF
>TRBV9|TRBJ1-2|.
CASSSRGSVQNYGYTF
>TRBV19|TRBJ1-2|.
CASSIQGGIYGYTF
>TRBV6-5|TRBJ1-1|.
CASTSLRGLVAFF
>TRBV4-1|TRBJ2-7|.
CASSQGRWQRVRDEQYF
>TRBV13|TRBJ1-3|.
CASSSGYQGNTIYF
>TRBV5-1|TRBJ2-5|TRBD1
CASSLGDRGTQETQYF
>TRBV6-6|TRBJ1-1|TRBD1
CASSRGTGWTTEAFF
>TRBV27|TRBJ2-2|TRBD2
CASSFLAGGDTGELFF
>TRBV29-1|TRBJ2-7|TRBD2
CSVKRESYEQYF
>TRBV7-2|TRBJ2-7|TRBD1
CASSWDRDSEQYF
>TRBV7-9|TRBJ2-7|.
CASSPLGEQYF
>TRBV7-2|TRBJ2-5|TRBD2
CASSLASGGRETQYF
>TRBV9|TRBJ1-1|.
CASSVEGIGGRGRDTEAFF
>TRBV7-9|TRBJ1-4|.
CASSPLGSTEKLFF
>TRBV27|TRBJ2-1|.
CASSLSGLNSEQFF
>TRBV19|TRBJ2-2|.
CASSPRQTGELFF
>TRBV29-1|TRBJ1-5|.
CSVEGGGGQPQHF
>TRBV9|TRBJ2-1|.
CASSVAPFTSEQFF
>TRBV6-1|TRBJ2-2|TRBD1
CASSRDRATGELFF
>TRBV18|TRBJ2-3|.
CASSHEWGADTQYF
>TRBV30|TRBJ2-7|.
CAWRESGTYEQYF
>TRBV19|TRBJ1-2|.
CASSPDSLRSNYGYTF
>TRBV6-1|TRBJ1-2|TRBD1
CAISAYGTGGWGYTF
>TRBV2|TRBJ2-1|TRBD1
CAGGRQGAGNEQFF
>TRBV28|TRBJ2-5|TRBD2
CASSLLAGGQETQYF
>TRBV7-8|TRBJ2-1|.
CASSFPKDSYNEQFF
>TRBV7-9|TRBJ1-1|TRBD1
CASSLGTGTGGLNTEAFF
>TRBV4-1|TRBJ1-2|.
CASSPQQGGEYAGYTF
>TRBV5-1|TRBJ2-7|.
CASKGEYEQYF